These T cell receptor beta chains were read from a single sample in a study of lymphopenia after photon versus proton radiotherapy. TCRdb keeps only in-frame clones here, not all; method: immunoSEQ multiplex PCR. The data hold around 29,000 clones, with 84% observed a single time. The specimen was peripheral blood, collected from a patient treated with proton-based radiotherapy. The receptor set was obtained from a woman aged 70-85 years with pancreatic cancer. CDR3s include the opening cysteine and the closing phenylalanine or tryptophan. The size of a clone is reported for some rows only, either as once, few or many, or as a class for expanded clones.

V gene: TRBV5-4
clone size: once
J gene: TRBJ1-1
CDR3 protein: CASSLVPGGLGTEAFF

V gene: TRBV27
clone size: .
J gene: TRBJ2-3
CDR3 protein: CASSLQGAGMTDTQYF

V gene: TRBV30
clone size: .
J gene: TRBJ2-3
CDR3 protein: CAWSTAVGGRRPDTQYF

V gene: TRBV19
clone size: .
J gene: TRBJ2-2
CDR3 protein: CASSMQRSGELFF

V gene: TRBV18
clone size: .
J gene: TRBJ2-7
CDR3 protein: CASSPDKGHYEQYF

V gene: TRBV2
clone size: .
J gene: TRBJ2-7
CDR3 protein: CASSEDYLYEQYF

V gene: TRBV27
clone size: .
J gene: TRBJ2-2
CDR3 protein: CASTLNAGTGELFF

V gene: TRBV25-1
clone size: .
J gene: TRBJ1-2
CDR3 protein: CASSVGNYGYTF

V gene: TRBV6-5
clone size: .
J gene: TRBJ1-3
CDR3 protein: CASRTGQAGNTIYF

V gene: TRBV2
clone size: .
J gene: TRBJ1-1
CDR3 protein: CASNGGRGGTEAFF

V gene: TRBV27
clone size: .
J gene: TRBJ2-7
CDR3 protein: CASSLGQGLYEQYF

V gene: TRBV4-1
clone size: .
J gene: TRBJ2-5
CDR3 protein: CASSQVQLGVETQYF

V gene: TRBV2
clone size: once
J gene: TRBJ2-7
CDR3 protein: CASTVGYEQYF

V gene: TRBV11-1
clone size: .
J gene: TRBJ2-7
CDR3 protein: CASSLVRGSIYEQYF

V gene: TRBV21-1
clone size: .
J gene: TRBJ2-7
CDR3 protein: CASSKVAQGEYF

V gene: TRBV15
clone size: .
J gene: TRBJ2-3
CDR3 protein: CATSRDRPREGPTDTQYF

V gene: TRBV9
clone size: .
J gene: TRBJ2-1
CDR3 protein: CASSAEGLAGGYNEQFF

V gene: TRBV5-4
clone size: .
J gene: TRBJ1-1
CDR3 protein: CASSSRDREAFF

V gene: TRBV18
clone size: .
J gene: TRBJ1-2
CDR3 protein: CASSPAAERGYTF

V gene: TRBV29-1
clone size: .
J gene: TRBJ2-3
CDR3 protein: CSAVAGGDTQYF

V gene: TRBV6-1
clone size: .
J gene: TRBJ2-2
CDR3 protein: CASSELGGGAGELFF

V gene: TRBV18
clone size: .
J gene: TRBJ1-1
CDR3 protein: CASSPGEGAFF